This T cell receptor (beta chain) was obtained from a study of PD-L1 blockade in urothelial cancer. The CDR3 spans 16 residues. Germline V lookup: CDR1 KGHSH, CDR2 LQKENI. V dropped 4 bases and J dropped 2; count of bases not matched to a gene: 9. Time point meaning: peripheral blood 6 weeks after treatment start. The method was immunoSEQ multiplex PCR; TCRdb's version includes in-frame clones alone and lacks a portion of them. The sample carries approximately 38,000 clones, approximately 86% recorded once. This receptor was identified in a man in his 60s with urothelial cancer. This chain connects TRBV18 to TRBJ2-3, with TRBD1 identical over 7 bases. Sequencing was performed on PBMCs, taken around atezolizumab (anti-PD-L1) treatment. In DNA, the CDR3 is TGTGCCAGCTCACAAACTGGGACAGCACCCACAGATACGCAGTATTTT. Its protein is CASSQTGTAPTDTQYF.